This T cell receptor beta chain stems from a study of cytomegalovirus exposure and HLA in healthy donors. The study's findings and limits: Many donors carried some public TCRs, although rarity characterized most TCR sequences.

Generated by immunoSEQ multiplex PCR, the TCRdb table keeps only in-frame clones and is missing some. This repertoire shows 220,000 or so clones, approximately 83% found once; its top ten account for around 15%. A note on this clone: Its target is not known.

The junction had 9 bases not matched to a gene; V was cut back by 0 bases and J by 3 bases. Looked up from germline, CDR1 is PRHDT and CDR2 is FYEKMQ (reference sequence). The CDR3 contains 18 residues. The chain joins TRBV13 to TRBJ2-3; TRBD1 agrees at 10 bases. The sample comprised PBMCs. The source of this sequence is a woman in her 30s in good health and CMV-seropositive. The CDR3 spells CASSLGLGTGVQTDTQYF. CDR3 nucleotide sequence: TGTGCCAGCAGCTTAGGTTTGGGGACAGGGGTTCAGACAGATACGCAGTATTTT.